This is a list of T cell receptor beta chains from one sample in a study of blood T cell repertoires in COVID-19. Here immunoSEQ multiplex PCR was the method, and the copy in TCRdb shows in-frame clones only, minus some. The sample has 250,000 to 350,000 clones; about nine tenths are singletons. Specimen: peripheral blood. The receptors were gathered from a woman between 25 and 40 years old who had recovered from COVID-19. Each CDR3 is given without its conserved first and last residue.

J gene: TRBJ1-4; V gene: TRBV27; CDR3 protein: ASMSGQTNEKLF
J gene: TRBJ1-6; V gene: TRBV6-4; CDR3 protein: ASRGRQGVSPLH
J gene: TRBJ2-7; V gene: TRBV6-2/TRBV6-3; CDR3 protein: ASSRRTSGGITSYEQY
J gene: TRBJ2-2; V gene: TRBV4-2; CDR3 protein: ASSQVRTGPTGELF
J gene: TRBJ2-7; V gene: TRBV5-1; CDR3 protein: ASSLSGQGYEQY
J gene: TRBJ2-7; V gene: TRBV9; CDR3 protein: ASSSTGDRKY
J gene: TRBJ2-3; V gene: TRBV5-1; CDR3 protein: ASSLPRGGTDTQY
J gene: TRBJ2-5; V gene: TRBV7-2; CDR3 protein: ASSPRLTETQY
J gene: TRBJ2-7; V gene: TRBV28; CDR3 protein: ASRGTETSYEQY
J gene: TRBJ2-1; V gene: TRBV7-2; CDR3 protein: ASSPRDRDFYNEQF
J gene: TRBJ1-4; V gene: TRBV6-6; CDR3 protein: ASSNGANEKLF
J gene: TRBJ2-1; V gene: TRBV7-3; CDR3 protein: ASSYGLAGYEQF
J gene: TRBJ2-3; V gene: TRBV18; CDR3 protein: ASSPLLAVHTDTQY
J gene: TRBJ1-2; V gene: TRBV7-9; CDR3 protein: ASSLGETGENYGYT
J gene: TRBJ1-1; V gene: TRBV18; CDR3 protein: ASSFTAIHPNTEAF
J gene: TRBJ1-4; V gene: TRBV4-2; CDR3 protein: ASSLSGQQNEKLF
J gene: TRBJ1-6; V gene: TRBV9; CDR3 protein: ASSADRGRGSYNSPLH
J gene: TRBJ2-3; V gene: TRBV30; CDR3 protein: AWTTGNTDTQY
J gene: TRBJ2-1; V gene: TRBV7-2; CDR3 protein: ASSRRPGTSPGYNEQF
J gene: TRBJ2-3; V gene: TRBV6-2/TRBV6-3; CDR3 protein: ASSRTSGGSDTQY
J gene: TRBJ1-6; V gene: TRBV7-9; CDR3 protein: ASNREDHNSPLH
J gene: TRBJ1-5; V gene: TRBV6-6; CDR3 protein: ASSPGGGSNQPQH
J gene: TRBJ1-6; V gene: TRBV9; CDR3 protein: ASSVRAGGSPLH
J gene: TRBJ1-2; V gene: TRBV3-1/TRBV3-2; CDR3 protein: ASSQGPVGAGYT
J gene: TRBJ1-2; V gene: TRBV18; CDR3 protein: ASSGTANYGYT
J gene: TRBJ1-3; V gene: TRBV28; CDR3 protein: ASSSGTGSSSGNTIY
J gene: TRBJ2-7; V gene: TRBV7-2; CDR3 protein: ASRPGTSGGDEQY
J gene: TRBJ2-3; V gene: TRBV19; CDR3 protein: ASSTWTSGGRGTDTQY
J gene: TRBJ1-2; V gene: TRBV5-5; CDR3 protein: ASSLQALSQGYT
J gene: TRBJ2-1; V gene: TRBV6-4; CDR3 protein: ASSPGQASYNEQF
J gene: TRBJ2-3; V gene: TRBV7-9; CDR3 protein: ASSLGNSGGWTDTQY
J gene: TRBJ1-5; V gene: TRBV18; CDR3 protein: ASSQTENQPQH
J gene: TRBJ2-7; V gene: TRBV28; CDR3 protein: ASSLMGRLYEQY
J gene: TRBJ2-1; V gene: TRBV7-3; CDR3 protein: ASSFGTSGGYNEQF
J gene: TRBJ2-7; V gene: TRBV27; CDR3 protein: ASSPRTASYEQY
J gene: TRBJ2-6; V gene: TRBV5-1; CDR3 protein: ASSTGGANVLT
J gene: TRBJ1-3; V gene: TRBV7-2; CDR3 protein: ASSPRTGSSGNTIY
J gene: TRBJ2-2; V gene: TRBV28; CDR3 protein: ASSSTGENTGELF
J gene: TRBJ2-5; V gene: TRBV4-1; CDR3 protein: ASSRPTGGLKETQY
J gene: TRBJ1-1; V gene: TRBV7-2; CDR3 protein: ASSYKATGRNTEAF
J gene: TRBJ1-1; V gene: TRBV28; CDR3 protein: ASSSGGTMNTEAF
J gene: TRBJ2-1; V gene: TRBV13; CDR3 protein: ASSPQGGAVNEQF
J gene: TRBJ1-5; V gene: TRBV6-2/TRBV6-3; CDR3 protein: ASSYSTGLGQPQH
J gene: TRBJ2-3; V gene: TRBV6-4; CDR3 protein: ASSDRTGSDTQY
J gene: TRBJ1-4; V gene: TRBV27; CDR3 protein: ASSPRTGGGKLF
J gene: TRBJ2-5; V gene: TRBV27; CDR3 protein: ASSWASRETQY
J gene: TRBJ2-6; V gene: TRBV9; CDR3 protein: ASSASVGTISGANVLT
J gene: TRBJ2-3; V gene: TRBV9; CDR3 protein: ASSVASGGKTDTQY
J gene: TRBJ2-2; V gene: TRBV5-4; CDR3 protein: ASTPRDSTNTGELF
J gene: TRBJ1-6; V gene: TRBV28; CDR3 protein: ASSLIGTGDNSPLH
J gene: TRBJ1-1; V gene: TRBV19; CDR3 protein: ASSTLTGPNTEAF
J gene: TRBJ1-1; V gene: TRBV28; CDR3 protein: ASSLDIFTEAF